A selection of T cell receptor beta chains follows, all from one sample in a study of blood T cell repertoires in COVID-19. The method was immunoSEQ multiplex PCR; TCRdb's version includes in-frame clones alone and lacks a portion of them. The sample has more than 200,000 clones, 80% to 85% seen once; the top ten hold 4.4%. Specimen: peripheral blood. The receptors shown here come from a middle-aged man with active or convalescent COVID-19. CDR3s include the opening cysteine and the closing phenylalanine or tryptophan. The order of the fields is D gene, V gene, clone size, J gene, CDR3 protein, CDR3 DNA. The D gene is left open where the match is weak. Size is omitted from some rows. Given values are once, few, many or a class for expanded clones.

.,TRBV14,.,TRBJ2-5,CASSQELARGTQYF,TGTGCCAGCAGCCAAGAACTAGCCCGAGGGACCCAGTACTTC
.,TRBV10-3,.,TRBJ2-7,CAISESGGALYEQYF,TGTGCCATCAGTGAGTCGGGCGGGGCCCTCTACGAGCAGTACTTC
.,TRBV10-3,.,TRBJ2-2,CAISESWTATGELFF,TGTGCCATCAGTGAGTCGTGGACAGCCACCGGGGAGCTGTTTTTT
TRBD1,TRBV27,.,TRBJ1-6,CASSFRTGPSIDNSPLHF,TGTGCCAGCAGTTTTCGGACAGGCCCCTCGATTGATAATTCACCCCTCCACTTT
TRBD2,TRBV5-8,.,TRBJ2-5,CASSRLMTSSETQYF,TGTGCCAGCAGCCGCTTGATGACTAGCTCGGAGACCCAGTACTTC
.,TRBV7-6,.,TRBJ1-1,CASSASWRNTEAFF,TGTGCCAGCAGCGCCTCTTGGAGGAACACTGAAGCTTTCTTT
.,TRBV19,.,TRBJ2-7,CASSISGSDYEQYF,TGTGCCAGTAGTATATCGGGGAGTGACTACGAGCAGTACTTC
.,TRBV23-1,.,TRBJ1-1,CASSQDDNLNTEAFF,TGCGCCAGCAGTCAAGACGACAATTTGAACACTGAAGCTTTCTTT
TRBD1,TRBV19,.,TRBJ1-1,CASHRPATGVTEAFF,TGTGCCAGCCACCGCCCCGCTACAGGGGTCACTGAAGCTTTCTTT
.,TRBV30,.,TRBJ1-2,CAWSVLGGGGYTF,TGTGCCTGGAGTGTACTCGGGGGAGGCGGCTACACCTTC
TRBD2,TRBV15,.,TRBJ2-3,CATSRELAGEAQYF,TGTGCCACCAGCAGAGAACTAGCGGGGGAGGCGCAGTATTTT
TRBD1,TRBV30,.,TRBJ2-1,CAWSAGGQGGATQFF,TGTGCCTGGAGTGCAGGGGGACAGGGGGGCGCGACCCAGTTCTTC
.,TRBV30,.,TRBJ2-3,CAWNQGLTDTQYF,TGTGCCTGGAATCAGGGGCTGACAGATACGCAGTATTTT
TRBD2,TRBV28,few,TRBJ2-7,CASSPRPGGNYEQYF,TGTGCCAGCAGCCCCCGACCGGGGGGGAACTACGAGCAGTACTTC
TRBD2,TRBV7-2,.,TRBJ2-1,CASSPDWLADNEQFF,TGTGCCAGCAGCCCAGACTGGCTAGCGGACAATGAGCAGTTCTTC
TRBD1,TRBV5-1,.,TRBJ1-1,CASSLGQGANTEAFF,TGCGCCAGCAGCTTGGGGCAGGGGGCAAACACTGAAGCTTTCTTT
TRBD1,TRBV28,.,TRBJ2-4,CASSTRDSPKNIQYF,TGTGCCAGCAGTACCCGGGACAGCCCCAAAAACATTCAGTACTTC
.,TRBV30,.,TRBJ2-5,CAWTRPGSETQYF,TGTGCCTGGACACGTCCGGGGAGCGAGACCCAGTACTTC
TRBD2,TRBV4-2,.,TRBJ2-1,CASSPRAGTSGPGEQFF,TGTGCCAGCAGCCCCAGAGCCGGGACTAGCGGGCCAGGTGAGCAGTTCTTC
.,TRBV30,once,TRBJ1-2,CAWSVGGAYGYTF,TGTGCCTGGAGTGTAGGTGGGGCCTATGGCTACACCTTC
TRBD1,TRBV9,.,TRBJ1-6,CASSHRQGNSPLHF,TGTGCCAGCAGCCACCGACAGGGGAATTCACCCCTCCACTTT
.,TRBV30,.,TRBJ2-7,CAWPKRDIRYEQYF,TGTGCCTGGCCGAAGCGGGACATCCGTTACGAGCAGTACTTC
TRBD1,TRBV14,.,TRBJ1-2,CASTDRVEGYTF,TGTGCCAGCACGGACAGGGTGGAAGGCTACACCTTC
TRBD1,TRBV5-1,.,TRBJ2-3,CASSLGFGTGAFSTDTQYF,TGCGCCAGCAGCTTGGGGTTCGGGACAGGCGCTTTTAGCACAGATACGCAGTATTTT
TRBD1,TRBV12-5,.,TRBJ2-5,CASADRGVTQYF,TGTGCTAGTGCCGACAGGGGTGTGACCCAGTACTTC
.,TRBV19,once,TRBJ1-4,CASRVYRTPEEKLFF,TGTGCCAGTCGAGTATATCGGACACCAGAAGAAAAACTGTTTTTT
.,TRBV12-3/TRBV12-4,.,TRBJ1-1,CASRSFTEAFF,TGTGCCAGCAGGTCTTTCACTGAAGCTTTCTTT
TRBD2,TRBV30,.,TRBJ2-1,CAWTSNGGANEQFF,TGTGCCTGGACGTCTAACGGGGGGGCAAATGAGCAGTTCTTC
.,TRBV3-1/TRBV3-2,.,TRBJ1-2,CASSQDIHGYTF,TGTGCCAGCAGCCAAGATATCCATGGCTACACCTTC
TRBD1,TRBV30,.,TRBJ1-5,CAWSGTGSSQPQHF,TGTGCCTGGAGCGGGACAGGGTCTAGTCAGCCCCAGCATTTT
TRBD1,TRBV25-1,.,TRBJ2-3,CASGGQGTDTQYF,TGTGCCAGCGGGGGACAGGGCACAGATACGCAGTATTTT
.,TRBV6-1,.,TRBJ2-4,CASSERQQNIQYF,TGTGCCAGCAGTGAACGACAGCAAAACATTCAGTACTTC
TRBD1,TRBV9,.,TRBJ2-3,CASSSSTGATDTQYF,TGTGCCAGCAGCTCATCGACAGGGGCCACAGATACGCAGTATTTT
.,TRBV9,few,TRBJ1-3,CASSVAPRGGSSGNTIYF,TGTGCCAGCAGCGTAGCCCCTAGGGGAGGGAGCTCTGGAAACACCATATATTTT
.,TRBV2,.,TRBJ2-1,CASRAGIGNNEQFF,TGTGCCAGCAGGGCAGGGATTGGGAACAATGAGCAGTTCTTC
.,TRBV9,many,TRBJ1-1,CASSVYAGTEAFF,TGTGCCAGCAGCGTATATGCGGGCACTGAAGCTTTCTTT
TRBD2,TRBV5-6,.,TRBJ2-3,CASNLGLAGSHSTQYF,TGTGCCAGCAATTTGGGACTAGCGGGGTCTCATAGTACGCAGTATTTT
.,TRBV7-9,few,TRBJ1-1,CASSFPSQGNTEAFF,TGTGCCAGCAGCTTTCCGAGCCAGGGGAACACTGAAGCTTTCTTT
.,TRBV3-1/TRBV3-2,.,TRBJ2-7,CASSQDRFSYEQYF,TGTGCCAGCAGCCAAGACAGGTTCTCCTACGAGCAGTACTTC
TRBD1,TRBV28,.,TRBJ1-4,CASTEGATNEKLFF,TGTGCCAGCACCGAGGGGGCGACTAATGAAAAACTGTTTTTT
TRBD1,TRBV5-6,.,TRBJ2-7,CASSSKGGGLYEQYF,TGTGCCAGCAGCAGTAAAGGGGGCGGACTCTACGAGCAGTACTTC
TRBD1,TRBV28,few,TRBJ1-4,CASSFPRTGEKLFF,TGTGCCAGCAGTTTTCCACGGACAGGGGAAAAACTGTTTTTT
TRBD1,TRBV4-1,once,TRBJ1-6,CASSQERTGVVDSPLHF,TGCGCCAGCAGCCAAGAGAGGACAGGGGTTGTCGATTCACCCCTCCACTTT
.,TRBV30,.,TRBJ1-2,CAWRREGSHYGYTF,TGTGCCTGGAGACGGGAGGGGTCACACTATGGCTACACCTTC
TRBD1,TRBV5-1,few,TRBJ1-2,CASSKEGQVGYGYTF,TGCGCCAGCAGCAAGGAAGGACAGGTTGGATATGGCTACACCTTC
TRBD1,TRBV19,.,TRBJ2-3,CASSAGQGPTDTQYF,TGTGCCAGTAGCGCTGGACAGGGGCCCACAGATACGCAGTATTTT
.,TRBV5-1,.,TRBJ1-1,CASRPDQGTEAFF,TGCGCCAGCAGACCGGACCAGGGTACTGAAGCTTTCTTT
TRBD1,TRBV19,.,TRBJ2-1,CASSEGASGGNEQFF,TGTGCCAGTAGCGAAGGGGCCTCAGGGGGCAATGAGCAGTTCTTC
.,TRBV27,.,TRBJ1-1,CASSQNRVEAFF,TGTGCCAGCAGCCAAAACAGGGTGGAAGCTTTCTTT
.,TRBV30,.,TRBJ1-1,CAWTPAGNTEAFF,TGTGCCTGGACTCCGGCAGGTAACACTGAAGCTTTCTTT
.,TRBV5-4,.,TRBJ2-2,CASSFEQGGAGELFF,TGTGCCAGCAGCTTCGAACAGGGGGGGGCCGGGGAGCTGTTTTTT
.,TRBV6-5,.,TRBJ2-1,CASRTGIGGNEQFF,TGTGCCAGCAGGACCGGGATTGGGGGGAATGAGCAGTTCTTC
TRBD1,TRBV7-2,.,TRBJ2-1,CASSPRTGFSEQFF,TGTGCCAGCAGCCCTCGGACAGGGTTTAGTGAGCAGTTCTTC
.,TRBV19,.,TRBJ2-1,CASSISRGNEQFF,TGTGCCAGTAGTATAAGTCGGGGGAATGAGCAGTTCTTC
TRBD1,TRBV28,.,TRBJ2-7,CASSLTGGGEQYF,TGTGCCAGCAGTTTAACAGGGGGCGGCGAGCAGTACTTC
TRBD1,TRBV30,once,TRBJ1-2,CAWKGQGPYGYTF,TGTGCCTGGAAGGGACAGGGGCCCTATGGCTACACCTTC